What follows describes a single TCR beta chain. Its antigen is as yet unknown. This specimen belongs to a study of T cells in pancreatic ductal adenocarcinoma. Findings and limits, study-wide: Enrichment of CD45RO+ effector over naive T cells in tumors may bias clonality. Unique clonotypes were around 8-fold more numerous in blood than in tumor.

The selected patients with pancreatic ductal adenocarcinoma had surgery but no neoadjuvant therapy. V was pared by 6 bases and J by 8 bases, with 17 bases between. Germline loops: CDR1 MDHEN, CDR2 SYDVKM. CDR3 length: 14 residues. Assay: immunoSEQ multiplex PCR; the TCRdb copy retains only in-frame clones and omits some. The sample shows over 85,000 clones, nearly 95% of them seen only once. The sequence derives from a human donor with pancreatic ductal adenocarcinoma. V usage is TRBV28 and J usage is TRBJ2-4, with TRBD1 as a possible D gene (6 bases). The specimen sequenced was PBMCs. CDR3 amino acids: CASSHQDSVHIQYF. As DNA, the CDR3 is TGTGCCAGCAGCCACCAGGACAGCGTCCACATTCAGTACTTC.